The sequence of this T cell receptor beta chain was determined in a study of OX40 agonist ivuxolimab in advanced cancers. On the study more broadly: Age averaged about 60 years (range about 20 to 80), and more than 80% were male. Three patients, one with hepatocellular carcinoma and two with cutaneous melanoma, achieved partial responses.

Generated by immunoSEQ multiplex PCR, the TCRdb table keeps only in-frame clones and is missing some. The sample consists of roughly 66,000 clones, about 81% of them appearing once. Study-level points and caveats: Compared with CD4+, CD8+ T cells on average had more expanded clones.

Germline V gene data show CDR1 as SGHRS and CDR2 as YFSETQ. This CDR3 comprises 13 residues. Trimming removed 2 bases at V and 6 bases at J, with 11 bases between. In regard to this clone: Its antigen is as yet unknown.

The genes are TRBV5-1 and TRBJ1-2, with D possibly being TRBD1 (6 bases). Sequencing used CD4+ or CD8+ T cells sorted from blood, obtained in a trial of the OX40 agonist ivuxolimab. The source is an adult with an advanced solid tumor such as melanoma, head and neck, liver or kidney cancer. CDR3 DNA: TGCGCCAGCAGCTTACAGGGAAGAGATGGCTACACCTTC. The encoded protein is CASSLQGRDGYTF.